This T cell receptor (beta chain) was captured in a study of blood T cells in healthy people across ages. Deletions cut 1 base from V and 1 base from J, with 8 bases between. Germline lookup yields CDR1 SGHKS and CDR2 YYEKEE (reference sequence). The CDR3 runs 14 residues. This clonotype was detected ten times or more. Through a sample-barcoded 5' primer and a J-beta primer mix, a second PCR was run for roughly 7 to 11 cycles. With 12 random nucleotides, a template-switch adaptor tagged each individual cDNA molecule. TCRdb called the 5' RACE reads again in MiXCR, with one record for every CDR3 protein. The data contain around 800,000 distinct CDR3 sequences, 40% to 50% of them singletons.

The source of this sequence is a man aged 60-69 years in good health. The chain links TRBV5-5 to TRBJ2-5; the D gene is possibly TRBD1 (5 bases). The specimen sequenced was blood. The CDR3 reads CASSLRGPQETQYF. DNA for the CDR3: TGTGCCAGCAGCTTGAGGGGCCCCCAAGAGACCCAGTACTTC.